This TCR beta chain was retrieved from a study of identical twins. Broader study findings: Out-of-frame alpha sequences shared between twins exhibited an excess of low generation probability.

TCRdb re-called the 5' RACE reads with MiXCR, one entry per CDR3 protein. The sample has some 630,000 distinct CDR3 sequences, around 7.5% seen once. This clonotype came up many times. Its antigen remains unknown. The CDR3 is 18 residues long. V was clipped by 3 bases and J by 0 bases; unmatched bases: 6. Germline CDR1 and CDR2: MDHEN and SYDVKM. A further study also used this sample, focusing on yellow fever vaccine responses in identical twins. That report adds: Twins showed a vaccine T cell response that reportedly seemed partly convergent, partly personalized.

This receptor was identified in a woman between 18 and 30 years old in good health. The sample was PBMCs. V and J are TRBV28 and TRBJ2-6; TRBD1 matches at 9 bases. Here the CDR3 DNA reads TGTGCCAGCAGTTTCGGGACAGGGCTCTTCTCTGGGGCCAACGTCCTGACTTTC. It encodes CASSFGTGLFSGANVLTF.